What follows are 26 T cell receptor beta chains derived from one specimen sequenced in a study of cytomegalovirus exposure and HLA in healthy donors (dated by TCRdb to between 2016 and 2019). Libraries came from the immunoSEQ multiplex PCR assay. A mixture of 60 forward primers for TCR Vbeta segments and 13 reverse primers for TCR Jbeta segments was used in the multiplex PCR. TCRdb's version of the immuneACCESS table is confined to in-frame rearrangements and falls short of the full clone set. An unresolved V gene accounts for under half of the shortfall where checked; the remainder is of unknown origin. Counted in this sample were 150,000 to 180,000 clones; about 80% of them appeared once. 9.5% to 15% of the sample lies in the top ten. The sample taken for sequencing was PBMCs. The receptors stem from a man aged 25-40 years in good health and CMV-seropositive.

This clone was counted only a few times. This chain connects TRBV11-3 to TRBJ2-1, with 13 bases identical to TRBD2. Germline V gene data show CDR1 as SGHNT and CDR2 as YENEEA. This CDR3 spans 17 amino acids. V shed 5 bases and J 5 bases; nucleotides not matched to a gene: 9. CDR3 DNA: TGTGCCAGCAGCCCCGGACTAGCGGGAGCCCTTGACAATGAGCAGTTCTTC. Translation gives CASSPGLAGALDNEQFF.

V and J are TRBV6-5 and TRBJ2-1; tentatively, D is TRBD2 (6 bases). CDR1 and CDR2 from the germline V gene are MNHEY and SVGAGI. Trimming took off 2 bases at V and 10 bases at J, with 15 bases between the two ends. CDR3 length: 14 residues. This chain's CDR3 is CASSYEHGGREQFF. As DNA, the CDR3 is TGTGCCAGCAGTTACGAGCATGGAGGGCGGGAGCAGTTCTTC.

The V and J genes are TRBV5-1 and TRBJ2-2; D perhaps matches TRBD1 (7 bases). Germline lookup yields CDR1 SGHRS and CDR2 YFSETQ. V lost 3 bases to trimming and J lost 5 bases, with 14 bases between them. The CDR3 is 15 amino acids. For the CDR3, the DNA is TGCGCCAGCAGCTCCGGAGGGGGCATGACCGGGGAGCTGTTTTTT. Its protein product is CASSSGGGMTGELFF.

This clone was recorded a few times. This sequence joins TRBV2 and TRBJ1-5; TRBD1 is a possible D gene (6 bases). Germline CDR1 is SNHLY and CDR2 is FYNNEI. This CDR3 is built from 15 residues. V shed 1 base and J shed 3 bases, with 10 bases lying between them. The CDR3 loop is CASSEGQGPNQPQHF. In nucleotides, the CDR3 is TGTGCCAGCAGTGAAGGGCAGGGGCCCAATCAGCCCCAGCATTTT.

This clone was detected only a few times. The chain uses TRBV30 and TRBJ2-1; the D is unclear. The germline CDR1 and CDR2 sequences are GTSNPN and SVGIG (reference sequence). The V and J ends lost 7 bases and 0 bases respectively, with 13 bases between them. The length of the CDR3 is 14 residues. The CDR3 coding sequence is TGTGCCTTACTACGGCAAGGCTCCTACAATGAGCAGTTCTTC. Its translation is CALLRQGSYNEQFF.

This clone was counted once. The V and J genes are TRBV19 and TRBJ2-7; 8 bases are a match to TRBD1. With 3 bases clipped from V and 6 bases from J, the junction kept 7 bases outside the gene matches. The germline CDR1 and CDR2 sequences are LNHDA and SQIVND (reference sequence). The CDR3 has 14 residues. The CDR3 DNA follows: TGTGCCAGTAGTATCCGGACAGGGCACGGCGAGCAGTACTTC. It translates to CASSIRTGHGEQYF.

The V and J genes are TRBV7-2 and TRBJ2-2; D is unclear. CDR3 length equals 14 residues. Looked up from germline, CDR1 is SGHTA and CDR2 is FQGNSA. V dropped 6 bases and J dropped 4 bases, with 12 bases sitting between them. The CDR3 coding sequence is TGTGCCAGCAGAGGAGTTGGCTTCACCGGGGAGCTGTTTTTT. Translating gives CASRGVGFTGELFF.

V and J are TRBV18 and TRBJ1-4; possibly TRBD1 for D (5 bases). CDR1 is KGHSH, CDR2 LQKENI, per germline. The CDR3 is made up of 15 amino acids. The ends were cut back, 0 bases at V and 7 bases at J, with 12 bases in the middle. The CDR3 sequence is CASSPPSQGSEKLFF. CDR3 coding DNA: TGTGCCAGCTCACCACCGTCCCAGGGCAGTGAAAAACTGTTTTTT.

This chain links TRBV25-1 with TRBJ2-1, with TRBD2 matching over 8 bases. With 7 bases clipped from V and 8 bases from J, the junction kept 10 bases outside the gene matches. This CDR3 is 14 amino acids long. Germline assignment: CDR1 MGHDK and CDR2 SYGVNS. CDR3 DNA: TGTGCCAGCACTAGGGAGCGGGAGTGGGATGAGCAGTTCTTC. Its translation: CASTREREWDEQFF.

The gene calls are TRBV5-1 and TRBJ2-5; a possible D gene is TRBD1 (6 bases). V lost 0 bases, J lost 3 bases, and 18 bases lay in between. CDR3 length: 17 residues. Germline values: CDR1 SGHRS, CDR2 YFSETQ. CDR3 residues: CASSLVLGAGGKETQYF. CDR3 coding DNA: TGCGCCAGCAGCTTGGTCTTGGGGGCAGGTGGAAAAGAGACCCAGTACTTC.

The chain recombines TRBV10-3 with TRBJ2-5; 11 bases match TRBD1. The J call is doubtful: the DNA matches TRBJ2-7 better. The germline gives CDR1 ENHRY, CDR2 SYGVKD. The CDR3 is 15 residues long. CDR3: CAISGPGTGGYEQYF. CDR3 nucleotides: TGTGCCATCAGTGGTCCCGGGACAGGGGGGTACGAGCAGTACTTC.

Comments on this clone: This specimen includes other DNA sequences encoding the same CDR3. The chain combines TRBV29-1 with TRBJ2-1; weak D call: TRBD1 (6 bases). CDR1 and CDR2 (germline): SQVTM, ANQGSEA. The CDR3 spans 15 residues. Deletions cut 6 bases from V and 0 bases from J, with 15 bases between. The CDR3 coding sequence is TGCAGCGTCGTCGGACAGCGAGACTCCTACAATGAGCAGTTCTTC. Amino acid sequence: CSVVGQRDSYNEQFF.

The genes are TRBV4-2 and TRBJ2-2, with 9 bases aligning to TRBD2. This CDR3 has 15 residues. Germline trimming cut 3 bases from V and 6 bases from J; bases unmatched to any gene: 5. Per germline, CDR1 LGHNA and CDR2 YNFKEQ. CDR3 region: CASSQGLASPGELFF. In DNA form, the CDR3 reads TGTGCCAGCAGCCAGGGACTAGCTTCCCCCGGGGAGCTGTTTTTT.

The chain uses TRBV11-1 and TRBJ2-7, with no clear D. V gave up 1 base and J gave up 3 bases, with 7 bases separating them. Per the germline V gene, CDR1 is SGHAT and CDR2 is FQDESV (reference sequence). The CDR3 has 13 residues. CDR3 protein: CASSLGLNYEQYF. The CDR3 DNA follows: TGTGCCAGCAGCTTAGGACTCAACTACGAGCAGTACTTC.

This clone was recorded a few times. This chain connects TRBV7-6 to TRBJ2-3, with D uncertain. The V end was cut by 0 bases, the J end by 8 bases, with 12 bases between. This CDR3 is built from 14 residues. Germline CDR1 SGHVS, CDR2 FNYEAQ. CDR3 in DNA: TGTGCCAGCAGCTTAGCGATGGCTCTCAGTACGCAGTATTTT. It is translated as CASSLAMALSTQYF.

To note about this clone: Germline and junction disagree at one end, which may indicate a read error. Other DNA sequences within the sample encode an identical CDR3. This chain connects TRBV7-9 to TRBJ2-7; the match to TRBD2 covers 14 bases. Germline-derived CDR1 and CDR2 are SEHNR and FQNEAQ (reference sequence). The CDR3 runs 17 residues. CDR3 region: CASSSPGLAGESNEQYF. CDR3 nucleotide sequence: TGTGCCAGTAGCTCACCGGGACTAGCGGGAGAAAGCAACGAGCAGTACTTC.

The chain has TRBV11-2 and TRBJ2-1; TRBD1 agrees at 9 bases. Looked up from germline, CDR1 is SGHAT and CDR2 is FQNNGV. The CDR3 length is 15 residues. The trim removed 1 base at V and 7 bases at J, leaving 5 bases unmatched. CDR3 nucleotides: TGTGCCAGCAGCTTAGGCCTCGGACAGGGGAATGAGCAGTTCTTC. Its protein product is CASSLGLGQGNEQFF. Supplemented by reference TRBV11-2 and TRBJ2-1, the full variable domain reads EAGVAQSPRYKIIEKRQSVAFWCNPISGHATLYWYQQILGQGPKLLIQFQNNGVVDDSQLPKDRFSAERLKGVDSTLKIQPAKLEDSAVYLCASSLGLGQGNEQFFGPGTRLTVL.

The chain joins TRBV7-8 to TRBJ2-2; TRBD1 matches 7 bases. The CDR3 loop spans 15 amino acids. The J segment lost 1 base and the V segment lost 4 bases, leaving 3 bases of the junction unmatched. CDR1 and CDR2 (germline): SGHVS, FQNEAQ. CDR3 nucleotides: TGTGCCAGCAGCTCGGGACAGATGAACACCGGGGAGCTGTTTTTT. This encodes CASSSGQMNTGELFF.

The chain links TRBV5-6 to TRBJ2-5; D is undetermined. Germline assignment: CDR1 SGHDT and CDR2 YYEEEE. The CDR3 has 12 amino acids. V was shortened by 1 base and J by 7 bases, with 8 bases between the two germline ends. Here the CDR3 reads CASSLLLRTQYF. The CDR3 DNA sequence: TGTGCCAGCAGCTTGTTGCTTAGGACCCAGTACTTC.

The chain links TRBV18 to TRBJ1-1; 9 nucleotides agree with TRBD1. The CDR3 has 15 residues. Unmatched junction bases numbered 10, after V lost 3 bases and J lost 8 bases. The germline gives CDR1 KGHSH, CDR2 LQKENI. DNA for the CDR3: TGTGCCAGCTCACCGGGGATCGGGGGACAGGGAGAAGCTTTCTTT. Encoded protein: CASSPGIGGQGEAFF.

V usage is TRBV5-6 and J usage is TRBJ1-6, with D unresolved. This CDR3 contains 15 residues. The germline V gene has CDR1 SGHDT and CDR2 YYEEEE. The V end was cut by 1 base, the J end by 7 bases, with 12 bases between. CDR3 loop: CASSLPGFENSPLHF. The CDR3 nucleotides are TGTGCCAGCAGCTTGCCCGGGTTTGAAAATTCACCCCTCCACTTT.

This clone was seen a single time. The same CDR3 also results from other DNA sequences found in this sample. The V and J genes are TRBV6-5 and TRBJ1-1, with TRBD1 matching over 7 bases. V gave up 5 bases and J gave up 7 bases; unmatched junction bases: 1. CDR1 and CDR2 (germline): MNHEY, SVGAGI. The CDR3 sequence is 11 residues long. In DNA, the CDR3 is TGTGCCAGCAGTCGACAGGGTGAAGCTTTCTTT. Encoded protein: CASSRQGEAFF.

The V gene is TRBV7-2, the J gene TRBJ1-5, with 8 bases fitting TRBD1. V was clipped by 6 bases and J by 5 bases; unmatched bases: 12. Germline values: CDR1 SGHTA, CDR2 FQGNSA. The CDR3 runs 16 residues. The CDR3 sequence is CASRESEDRDHQPQHF. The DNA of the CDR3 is TGTGCCAGCAGAGAAAGCGAGGACAGGGATCATCAGCCCCAGCATTTT.

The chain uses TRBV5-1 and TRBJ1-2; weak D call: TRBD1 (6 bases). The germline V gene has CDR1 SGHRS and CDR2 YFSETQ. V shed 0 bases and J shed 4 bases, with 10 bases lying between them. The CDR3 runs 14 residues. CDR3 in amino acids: CASSLAGAGYGYTF. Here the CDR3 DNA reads TGCGCCAGCAGCTTGGCAGGGGCGGGCTATGGCTACACCTTC.

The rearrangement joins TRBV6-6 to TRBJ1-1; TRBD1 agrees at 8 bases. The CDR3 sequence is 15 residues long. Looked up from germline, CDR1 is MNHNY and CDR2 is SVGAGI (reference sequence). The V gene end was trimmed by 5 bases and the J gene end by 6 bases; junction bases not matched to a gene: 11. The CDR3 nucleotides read TGTGCCAGCAGTCTGACAGGACAGGGAGGGCCTGAAGCTTTCTTT. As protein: CASSLTGQGGPEAFF.

CDR3 protein: CASSPTDRRRTDTQYF. In DNA, the CDR3 is TGTGCCAGCAGCCCGACGGACAGGCGCCGCACAGATACGCAGTATTTT. The J gene is TRBJ2-3, the V gene TRBV7-9, with TRBD1 matching over 7 bases. Unmatched junction bases numbered 9, after V lost 5 bases and J lost 1 base. Looked up from germline, CDR1 is SEHNR and CDR2 is FQNEAQ (reference sequence). This CDR3 region has 16 residues.